This record looks at one TCR beta chain sequence and its context. This sample was taken from a study of T cell changes during pregnancy in multiple sclerosis. The CDR3 is made up of 16 amino acids. The germline V gene encodes CDR1 SGHTA and CDR2 FQGNSA. V was cut by 1 base and J by 0 bases, with 13 bases left in between. Some clones are missing from TCRdb's copy, which holds only in-frame ones; the method was immunoSEQ multiplex PCR. Among around 56,000 clones listed, around nine tenths were seen once. The chain employs TRBV7-2 and TRBJ2-7; D perhaps matches TRBD1 (5 bases). The sample in question was peripheral blood, obtained after pregnancy. The source of this sequence is a female donor with multiple sclerosis, enrolled in a pregnancy study. The CDR3 DNA is TGTGCCAGCAGCTTAGATATCAGGGCGGACTCCTACGAGCAGTACTTC. This sequence encodes CASSLDIRADSYEQYF.